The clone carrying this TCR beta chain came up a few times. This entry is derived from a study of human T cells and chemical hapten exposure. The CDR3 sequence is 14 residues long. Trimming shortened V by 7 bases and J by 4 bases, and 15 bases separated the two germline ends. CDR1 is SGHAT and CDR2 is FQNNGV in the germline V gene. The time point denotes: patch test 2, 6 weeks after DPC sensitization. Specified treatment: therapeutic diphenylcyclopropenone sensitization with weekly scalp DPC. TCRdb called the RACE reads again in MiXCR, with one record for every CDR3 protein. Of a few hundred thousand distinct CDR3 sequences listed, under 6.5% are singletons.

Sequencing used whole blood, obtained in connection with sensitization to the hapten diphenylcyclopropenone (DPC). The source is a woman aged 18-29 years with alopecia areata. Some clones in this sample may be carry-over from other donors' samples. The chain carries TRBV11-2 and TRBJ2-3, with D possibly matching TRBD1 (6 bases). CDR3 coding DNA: TGTGCCAGCATCCTACCGGGGACATCAGATACGCAGTATTTT. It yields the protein CASILPGTSDTQYF.